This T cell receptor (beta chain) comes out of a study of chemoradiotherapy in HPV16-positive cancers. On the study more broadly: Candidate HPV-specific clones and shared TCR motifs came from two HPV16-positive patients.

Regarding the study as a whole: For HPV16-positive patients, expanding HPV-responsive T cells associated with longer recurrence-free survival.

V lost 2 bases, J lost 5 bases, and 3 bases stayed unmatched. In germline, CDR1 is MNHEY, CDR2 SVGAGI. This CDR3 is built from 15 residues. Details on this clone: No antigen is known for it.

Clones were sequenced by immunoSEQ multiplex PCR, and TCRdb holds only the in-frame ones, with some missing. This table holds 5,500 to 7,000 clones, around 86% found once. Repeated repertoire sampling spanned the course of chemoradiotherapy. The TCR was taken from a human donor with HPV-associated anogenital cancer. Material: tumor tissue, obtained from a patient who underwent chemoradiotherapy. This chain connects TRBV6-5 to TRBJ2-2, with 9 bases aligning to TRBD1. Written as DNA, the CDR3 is TGTGCCAGCAGTTACGAGACAGGGGGTACCGGGGAGCTGTTTTTT. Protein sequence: CASSYETGGTGELFF.